The clone carrying this T cell receptor (beta chain) was found a few times. Antigen: not known. The data were taken from a study of vaccination and CD4 T cells after COVID-19. Study summary: Subjects got two shots of BNT162b2 or mRNA-1273 vaccine. As control conditions, cultures were given either a CEFX pool serving as positive control, an HIV-1 Nef pool, or no peptide at all. In culture, cells were exposed to overlapping spike peptides from SARS-CoV-2, HCoV-NL63, HCoV-OC43 and HCoV-229E. Post-diagnosis, post-COVID samples were collected after a median approximately 100 days, ranging 35 to 161.

The CDR3 is made up of 15 amino acids. Unmatched junction bases numbered 7, after V lost 7 bases and J lost 3 bases. CDR1 is MNHEY and CDR2 is SMNVEV in the germline V gene (reference sequence). With the Oncomine TCR Beta short-read assay, DNA from cultured CD4+ T cells was sequenced. Each CDR3 protein gets one entry after TCRdb re-called the PCR reads with MiXCR. Among some 15,000 distinct CDR3 sequences, about 76% were seen once, and the ten largest hold around 15%. Treatment meaning: approximately nine-day PBMC culture with coronavirus spike peptide pools or control peptides (ViraFEST assay). Specimen: CD4+ T cells from blood, cultured in vitro. The chain couples TRBV27 to TRBJ1-5; 9 nucleotides line up with TRBD1. The receptor was derived from a human donor who had recovered from COVID-19. DNA of the CDR3: TGTGCCAGCAAACACAGGGGGCGAGACAATCAGCCCCAGCATTTT. It yields the protein CASKHRGRDNQPQHF.